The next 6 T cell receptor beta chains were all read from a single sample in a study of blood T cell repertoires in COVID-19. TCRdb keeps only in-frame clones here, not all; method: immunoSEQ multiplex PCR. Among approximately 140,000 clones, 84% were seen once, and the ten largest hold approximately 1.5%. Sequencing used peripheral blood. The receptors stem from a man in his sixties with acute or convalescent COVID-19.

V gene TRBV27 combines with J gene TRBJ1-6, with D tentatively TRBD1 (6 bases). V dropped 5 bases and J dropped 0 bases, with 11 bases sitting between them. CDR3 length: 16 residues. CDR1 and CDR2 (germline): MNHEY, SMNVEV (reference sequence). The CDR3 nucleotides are TGTGCCAGCAGTGTCGACAGGAGCTCCTATAATTCACCCCTCCACTTT. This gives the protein CASSVDRSSYNSPLHF.

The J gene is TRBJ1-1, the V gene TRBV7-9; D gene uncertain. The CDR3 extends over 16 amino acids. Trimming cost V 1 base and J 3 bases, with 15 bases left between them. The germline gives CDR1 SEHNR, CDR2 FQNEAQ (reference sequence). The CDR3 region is CASSLGLRGGHTEAFF. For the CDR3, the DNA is TGTGCCAGCAGCTTAGGATTGCGGGGTGGTCACACTGAAGCTTTCTTT.

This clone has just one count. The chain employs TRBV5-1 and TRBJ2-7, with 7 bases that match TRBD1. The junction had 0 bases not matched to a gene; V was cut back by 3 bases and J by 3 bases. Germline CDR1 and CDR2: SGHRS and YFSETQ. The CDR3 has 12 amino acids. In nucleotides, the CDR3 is TGCGCCAGCAGCTGGACAGGCTACGAGCAGTACTTC. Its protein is CASSWTGYEQYF.

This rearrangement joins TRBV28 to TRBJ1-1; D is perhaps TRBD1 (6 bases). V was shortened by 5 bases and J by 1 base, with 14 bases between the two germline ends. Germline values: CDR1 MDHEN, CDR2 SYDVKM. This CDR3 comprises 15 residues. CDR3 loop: CASSPAGTSNTEAFF. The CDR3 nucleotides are TGTGCCAGCAGTCCCGCCGGGACATCGAACACTGAAGCTTTCTTT.

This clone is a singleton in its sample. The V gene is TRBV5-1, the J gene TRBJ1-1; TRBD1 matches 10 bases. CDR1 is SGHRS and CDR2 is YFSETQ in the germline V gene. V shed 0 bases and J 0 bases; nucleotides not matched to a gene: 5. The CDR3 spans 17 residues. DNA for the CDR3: TGCGCCAGCAGCTTGGATGGACAGGGGGGATTGAACACTGAAGCTTTCTTT. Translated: CASSLDGQGGLNTEAFF.

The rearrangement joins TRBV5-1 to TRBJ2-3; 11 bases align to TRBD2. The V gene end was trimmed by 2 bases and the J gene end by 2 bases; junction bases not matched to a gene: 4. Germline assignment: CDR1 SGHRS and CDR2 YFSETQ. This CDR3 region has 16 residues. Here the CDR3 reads CASSFLTSGTTDTQYF. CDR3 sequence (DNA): TGCGCCAGCAGCTTTTTGACTAGCGGGACCACAGATACGCAGTATTTT.